The clone carrying this T cell receptor beta chain was counted a few times. Its antigen is as yet unknown. V was cut by 6 bases and J by 3 bases, with 15 bases left in between. CDR3 length: 13 amino acids. From germline, CDR1 is DFQATT and CDR2 SNEGSKA (reference sequence). The second PCR ran about 6 to 12 cycles with a sample-barcoded 5' primer and J-beta primers. MiXCR was run by TCRdb on the 5' RACE reads, yielding one entry per CDR3 protein. The profile shows about 780,000 distinct CDR3 sequences, under 80% of them singletons. The data derive from a study of blood T cells in healthy people across ages. General study findings and limits: With naive T cell percentage, TCR beta diversity showed a strong correlation. The recorded TCR beta diversity per million T cells decreased in a roughly linear manner with age.

The rearrangement links TRBV20-1 to TRBJ2-7, with unresolved D. The TCR sequence derives from a man in his thirties or forties in good health. The sample comprised blood. The CDR3 nucleotides are TGCAGTGCGAACTCAAGGGCCCGCTACGAGCAGTACTTC. Encoded protein: CSANSRARYEQYF.